This is a list of T cell receptor beta chains from one sample in a study of radiation and T cells in renal cell carcinoma. This table comes from immunoSEQ multiplex PCR, and its TCRdb copy is limited to in-frame clones, with some not included. The sample consists of 45,000 to 55,000 clones, more than 80% of them appearing once. The sample consisted of blood, taken from a patient whose treatment included radiotherapy and nephrectomy. The source of these receptors is a woman aged 65 to 85 with renal cell carcinoma. The CDR3 runs from the conserved cysteine through the conserved F or W. Each record gives: V gene, J gene, CDR3 length, clone size, D gene, CDR3 protein, CDR3 DNA. A D gene is named only where the DNA matches it firmly. Clone size appears in some rows only: once, few, many, or a class for an expanded clone.

TRBV7-8	TRBJ1-1	13	-	-	CASSSRGGTEAFF	TGTGCCAGCAGCTCAAGGGGGGGCACTGAAGCTTTCTTT
TRBV6-1	TRBJ2-7	13	once	-	CASDRDAYDEQYF	TGTGCCAGCGATAGGGACGCCTACGACGAGCAGTACTTC
TRBV9	TRBJ2-3	16	-	-	CASSVGRGLGTDTQYF	TGTGCCAGCAGCGTAGGGAGGGGGCTGGGCACAGATACGCAGTATTTT
TRBV6-6	TRBJ1-2	15	-	TRBD1	CASSPPTGGSYGYTF	TGTGCCAGCAGTCCTCCGACAGGGGGCTCCTATGGCTACACCTTC
TRBV7-9	TRBJ1-5	14	-	-	CASSVTGSDQPQHF	TGTGCCAGCAGCGTTACAGGGTCGGATCAGCCCCAGCATTTT
TRBV6-1	TRBJ2-7	16	-	TRBD1	CASSAQGAGAFYEQYF	TGTGCCAGCAGTGCACAGGGGGCAGGGGCTTTCTACGAGCAGTACTTC
TRBV2	TRBJ1-1	15	-	-	CASSEQGVVATEAFF	TGTGCCAGCAGTGAACAGGGAGTGGTGGCGACTGAAGCTTTCTTT
TRBV11-2	TRBJ2-3	15	-	-	CASSSYRGRADTQYF	TGTGCCAGCAGCTCGTACAGGGGGAGGGCAGATACGCAGTATTTT
TRBV7-8	TRBJ1-1	15	-	-	CASSRQATMNTEAFF	TGTGCCAGCAGCCGACAGGCGACCATGAACACTGAAGCTTTCTTT
TRBV10-3	TRBJ2-2	15	-	TRBD1	CAITPGQGNTGELFF	TGTGCCATCACCCCGGGACAGGGGAACACCGGGGAGCTGTTTTTT
TRBV30	TRBJ1-1	10	few	-	CAWFYTEAFF	TGTGCCTGGTTCTACACTGAAGCTTTCTTT
TRBV7-2	TRBJ2-5	21	-	-	CASSLALGAGEWWANQETQYF	TGTGCCAGCAGCTTAGCACTGGGGGCGGGAGAATGGTGGGCCAACCAAGAGACCCAGTACTTC
TRBV5-1	TRBJ2-5	15	-	TRBD2	CASSLGAGGGETQYF	TGCGCCAGCAGCTTGGGGGCGGGAGGTGGAGAGACCCAGTACTTC
TRBV7-9	TRBJ2-3	12	-	-	CASTGSADTQYF	TGTGCCAGCACCGGGTCAGCTGATACGCAGTATTTT
TRBV5-4	TRBJ2-5	19	-	TRBD2	CASSLGPGTSGGNQETQYF	TGTGCCAGCAGCTTGGGCCCCGGGACTAGCGGGGGGAATCAAGAGACCCAGTACTTC
TRBV30	TRBJ2-7	15	-	TRBD1	CAWSVRSGQGYEQYF	TGTGCCTGGAGTGTACGTTCGGGACAGGGCTACGAGCAGTACTTC
TRBV6-5	TRBJ1-1	14	-	-	CASSARTGNTEAFF	TGTGCCAGCAGTGCCCGGACTGGGAACACTGAAGCTTTCTTT
TRBV5-1	TRBJ2-5	17	-	TRBD2	CASSLAGLAGVQETQYF	TGCGCCAGCAGCTTGGCTGGACTAGCGGGGGTGCAAGAGACCCAGTACTTC
TRBV6-1	TRBJ1-2	13	-	-	CASGPGANYGYTF	TGTGCCAGCGGGCCAGGCGCTAACTATGGCTACACCTTC
TRBV6-5	TRBJ2-3	15	-	TRBD2	CASRPGRGGTDTQYF	TGTGCCAGCAGGCCCGGGAGGGGGGGCACAGATACGCAGTATTTT
TRBV19	TRBJ1-1	15	-	-	CASSTQGTKNTEAFF	TGTGCCAGTAGTACTCAGGGGACAAAAAACACTGAAGCTTTCTTT
TRBV19	TRBJ2-3	14	-	-	CASRISTYTDTQYF	TGTGCCAGCCGTATTTCGACTTACACAGATACGCAGTATTTT
TRBV29-1	TRBJ1-3	13	few	-	CSVDEGGGNTIYF	TGCAGCGTTGACGAGGGTGGTGGAAACACCATATATTTT
TRBV5-1	TRBJ2-1	16	-	TRBD1	CASSTGQGTAIDEQFF	TGCGCCAGCAGCACCGGACAGGGAACCGCGATCGATGAGCAGTTCTTC
TRBV5-4	TRBJ2-2	13	-	-	CASSLDPGGELFF	TGTGCCAGCAGCTTGGACCCCGGCGGGGAGCTGTTTTTT
TRBV5-4	TRBJ1-2	12	-	-	CASSFPGEGYTF	TGTGCCAGCAGCTTCCCGGGGGAAGGCTACACCTTC
TRBV6-1	TRBJ2-3	16	few	-	CASSVFREGSTDTQYF	TGTGCCAGCAGTGTCTTCCGGGAAGGGAGCACAGATACGCAGTATTTT
TRBV6-1	TRBJ1-2	13	-	-	CASSFDPNYGYTF	TGTGCCAGCAGCTTTGACCCAAACTATGGCTACACCTTC
TRBV7-6	TRBJ1-2	14	-	TRBD1	CASSLRAGGDGYTF	TGTGCCAGCAGCTTACGGGCAGGGGGTGATGGCTACACCTTC
TRBV10-3	TRBJ2-7	15	few	TRBD1	CAISGPGQGGFEQYF	TGTGCCATCAGCGGACCGGGACAGGGAGGTTTCGAGCAGTACTTC
TRBV5-1	TRBJ2-4	15	-	TRBD1	CASSLGGTGGNIQYF	TGCGCCAGCAGCTTGGGAGGGACAGGGGGAAACATTCAGTACTTC
TRBV30	TRBJ2-3	19	-	TRBD2	CAWSVYRPSGRALPDTQYF	TGTGCCTGGAGTGTATATAGGCCTAGCGGGAGGGCGCTTCCAGATACGCAGTATTTT
TRBV5-1	TRBJ2-3	12	-	-	CASSLGADTQYF	TGCGCCAGCAGCTTGGGGGCAGATACGCAGTATTTT
TRBV2	TRBJ1-5	15	-	-	CASSEGEISNQPQHF	TGTGCCAGCAGTGAGGGAGAAATTAGCAATCAGCCCCAGCATTTT
TRBV5-1	TRBJ2-4	15	-	-	CASSLAGRPEDIQYF	TGCGCCAGCAGCTTGGCCGGGCGTCCGGAGGACATTCAGTACTTC
TRBV7-8	TRBJ2-1	18	-	-	CASSLSLARIKSYNEQFF	TGTGCCAGCAGCTTAAGTCTAGCGAGGATCAAATCCTACAATGAGCAGTTCTTC
TRBV9	TRBJ2-6	14	-	-	CASSVGAGANVLTF	TGTGCCAGCAGCGTAGGGGCTGGGGCCAACGTCCTGACTTTC
TRBV6-5	TRBJ2-7	12	-	-	CASRSRVDEQYF	TGTGCCAGCAGGAGCAGGGTGGACGAGCAGTACTTC
TRBV7-6	TRBJ2-7	14	-	-	CASSLDRNSYEQYF	TGTGCCAGCAGCTTAGACAGGAACTCCTACGAGCAGTACTTC
TRBV10-3	TRBJ2-1	16	-	TRBD2	CAISGAGGPSVNEQFF	TGTGCCATCAGTGGAGCGGGAGGGCCTTCGGTGAATGAGCAGTTCTTC
TRBV6-5	TRBJ2-2	14	-	-	CASSPPGPVRELFF	TGTGCCAGCAGCCCCCCGGGACCCGTCAGGGAGCTGTTTTTT
TRBV19	TRBJ1-5	16	few	TRBD1	CASWTGDANSNQPQHF	TGTGCCAGCTGGACAGGGGATGCGAATAGCAATCAGCCCCAGCATTTT
TRBV6-1	TRBJ2-7	16	large	-	CASSDLGGTASYEQYF	TGTGCCAGCAGTGATTTAGGGGGGACGGCCTCCTACGAGCAGTACTTC
TRBV4-2	TRBJ1-6	15	-	TRBD1	CASSPEQGANSPLHF	TGTGCCAGCAGCCCTGAACAGGGGGCAAATTCACCCCTCCACTTT
TRBV21-1	TRBJ2-5	16	-	-	CASSKVRRKPQETQYF	TGTGCCAGCAGCAAAGTTCGTCGGAAACCCCAAGAGACCCAGTACTTC
TRBV19	TRBJ1-5	15	-	-	CASSPTRGPNQPQHF	TGTGCCAGTTCCCCCACAAGGGGTCCAAATCAGCCCCAGCATTTT
TRBV30	TRBJ1-5	15	-	-	CAWSVRRGPSQPQHF	TGTGCCTGGAGTGTACGAAGGGGCCCTAGCCAGCCCCAGCATTTT
TRBV4-1	TRBJ1-4	12	-	-	CASSRPGEKLFF	TGCGCCAGCAGCCGACCAGGGGAAAAACTGTTTTTT
TRBV30	TRBJ2-2	13	-	-	CAWSIQGAGELFF	TGTGCCTGGAGTATACAGGGCGCCGGGGAGCTGTTTTTT
TRBV30	TRBJ1-2	12	once	-	CAWSAGEGGYTF	TGTGCCTGGAGTGCAGGGGAGGGTGGCTACACCTTC
TRBV9	TRBJ1-1	16	-	-	CASSPPSVWLVTEAFF	TGTGCCAGCAGCCCCCCCTCCGTCTGGTTAGTCACTGAAGCTTTCTTT